This TCR beta chain derives from a study of blood T cells in healthy people across ages. V lost 2 bases and J 0 bases, leaving 14 bases between the germline ends. The CDR3 is made up of 17 amino acids. Looked up from germline, CDR1 is LGHNA and CDR2 is YNFKEQ. Regarding the study as a whole: Per million T cells, TCR beta diversity dropped roughly linearly as age increased. It was held that diversity estimates obtained from one million T cells represented underestimates. What prevented conclusive comparison of naive and antigen-experienced cells was that PBMCs were unsorted.

Of note for this clonotype: Its target is not known.

Alongside a J-beta primer mix, a sample-barcoded 5' primer served in a second PCR lasting about 7 to 12 cycles. TCRdb reprocessed the 5' RACE reads with MiXCR, giving one entry per CDR3 protein. The sample has roughly 1,800,000 distinct CDR3 sequences, around half seen once; the top ten hold approximately 2.1%. Every sample had a minimum of 7 million PBMCs isolated. Sequenced: blood. The chain combines TRBV4-2 with TRBJ2-1, with TRBD1 as a possible D gene (7 bases). This TCR derives from a woman aged 40 to 50 in good health. For the CDR3, the DNA is TGTGCCAGCAGCCAATACCAGGGGGGTATCTCCTACAATGAGCAGTTCTTC. Protein sequence: CASSQYQGGISYNEQFF.